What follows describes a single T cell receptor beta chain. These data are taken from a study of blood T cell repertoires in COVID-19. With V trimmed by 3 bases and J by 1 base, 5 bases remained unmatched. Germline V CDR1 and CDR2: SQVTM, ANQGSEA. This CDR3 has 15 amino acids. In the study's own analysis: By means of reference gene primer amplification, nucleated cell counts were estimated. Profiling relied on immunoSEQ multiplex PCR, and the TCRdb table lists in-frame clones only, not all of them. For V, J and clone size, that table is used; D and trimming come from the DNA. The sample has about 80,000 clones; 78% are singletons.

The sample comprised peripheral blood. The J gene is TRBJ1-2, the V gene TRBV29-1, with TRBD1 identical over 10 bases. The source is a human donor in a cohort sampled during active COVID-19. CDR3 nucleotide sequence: TGCAGCGTTGACGAGTGGGACAGGGGTAACTATGGCTACACCTTC. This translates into CSVDEWDRGNYGYTF. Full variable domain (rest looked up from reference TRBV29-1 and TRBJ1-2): SAVISQKPSRDICQRGTSLTIQCQVDSQVTMMFWYRQQPGQSLTLIATANQGSEATYESGFVIDKFPISRPNLTFSTLTVSNMSPEDSSIYLCSVDEWDRGNYGYTFGSGTRLTVV.